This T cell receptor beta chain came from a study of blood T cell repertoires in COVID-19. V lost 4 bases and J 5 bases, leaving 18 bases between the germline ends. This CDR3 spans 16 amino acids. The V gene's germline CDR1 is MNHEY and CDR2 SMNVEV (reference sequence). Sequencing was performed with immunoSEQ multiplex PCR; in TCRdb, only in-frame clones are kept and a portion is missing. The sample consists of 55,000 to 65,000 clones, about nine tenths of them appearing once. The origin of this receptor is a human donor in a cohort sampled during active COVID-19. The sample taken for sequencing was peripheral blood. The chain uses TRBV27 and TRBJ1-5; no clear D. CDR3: CASSSYGGVGDQPQHF. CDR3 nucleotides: TGTGCCAGCAGTTCATATGGCGGGGTCGGTGATCAGCCCCAGCATTTT.